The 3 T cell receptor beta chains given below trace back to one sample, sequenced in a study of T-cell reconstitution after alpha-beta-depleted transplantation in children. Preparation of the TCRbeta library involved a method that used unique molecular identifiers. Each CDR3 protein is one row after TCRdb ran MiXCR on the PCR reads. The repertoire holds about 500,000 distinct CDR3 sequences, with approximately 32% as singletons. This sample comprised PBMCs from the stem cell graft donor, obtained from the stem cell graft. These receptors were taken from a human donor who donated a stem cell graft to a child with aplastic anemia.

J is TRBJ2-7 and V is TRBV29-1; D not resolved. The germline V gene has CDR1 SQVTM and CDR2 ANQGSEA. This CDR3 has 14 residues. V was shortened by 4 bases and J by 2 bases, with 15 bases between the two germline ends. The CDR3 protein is CSVGPRSGAYEQYV. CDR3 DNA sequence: TGCAGCGTTGGTCCACGGAGTGGGGCCTACGAGCAGTACGTC.

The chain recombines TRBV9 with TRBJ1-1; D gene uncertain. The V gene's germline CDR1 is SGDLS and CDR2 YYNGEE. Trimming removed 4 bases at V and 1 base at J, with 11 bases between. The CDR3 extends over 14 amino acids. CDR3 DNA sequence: TGTGCCAGCAGCTCAACCGAAGGGAACACTGAAGCTTTCTTT. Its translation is CASSSTEGNTEAFF.

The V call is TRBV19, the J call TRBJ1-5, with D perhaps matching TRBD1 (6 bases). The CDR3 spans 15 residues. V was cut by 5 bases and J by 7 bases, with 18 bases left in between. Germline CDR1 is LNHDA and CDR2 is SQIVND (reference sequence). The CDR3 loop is CASSVHREVYQPQHF. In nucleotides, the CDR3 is TGTGCCAGTAGTGTTCACAGGGAGGTCTACCAGCCCCAGCATTTT.